Here is one T cell receptor beta chain with its context. Its specificity is unknown. The germline gives CDR1 MNHNY, CDR2 SVGAGI (reference sequence). J was trimmed by 6 bases and V by 10 bases; bases with no gene match: 9. The CDR3 consists of 13 residues. The data are from a study of response to subunit inactivated influenza vaccine. Overall study findings and caveats: Few additional T cells are recruited per seasonal influenza vaccination, authors suggested.

TCRdb ran MiXCR on the RT-PCR reads and lists one entry per CDR3 protein. The top ten hold approximately 10% of the sample, which has about 780,000 distinct CDR3 sequences, 15% to 20% seen once. This rearrangement joins TRBV6-6 to TRBJ1-1, with 9 bases lining up with TRBD1. Sequenced here: PBMCs from blood, sampled around 5 days after vaccination. The TCR sequence derives from a man aged 45-65 years who received an inactivated influenza vaccine. CDR3 region: CATAGTGFSEAFF. CDR3 DNA: TGTGCCACCGCCGGGACAGGGTTCTCTGAAGCTTTCTTT.